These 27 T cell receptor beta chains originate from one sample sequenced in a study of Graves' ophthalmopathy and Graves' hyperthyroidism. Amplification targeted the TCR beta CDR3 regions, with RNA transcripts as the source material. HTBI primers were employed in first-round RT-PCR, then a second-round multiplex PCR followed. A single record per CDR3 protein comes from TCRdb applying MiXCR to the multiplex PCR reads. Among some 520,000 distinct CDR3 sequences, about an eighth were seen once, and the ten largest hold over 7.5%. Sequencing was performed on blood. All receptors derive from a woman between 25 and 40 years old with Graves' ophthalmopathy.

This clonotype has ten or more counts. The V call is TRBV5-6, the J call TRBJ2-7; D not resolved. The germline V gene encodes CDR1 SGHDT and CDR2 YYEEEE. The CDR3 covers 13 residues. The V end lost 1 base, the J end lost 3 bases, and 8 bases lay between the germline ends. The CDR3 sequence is CASSLRADYEQYF. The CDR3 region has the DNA TGTGCCAGCAGCTTGAGGGCAGACTACGAGCAGTACTTC.

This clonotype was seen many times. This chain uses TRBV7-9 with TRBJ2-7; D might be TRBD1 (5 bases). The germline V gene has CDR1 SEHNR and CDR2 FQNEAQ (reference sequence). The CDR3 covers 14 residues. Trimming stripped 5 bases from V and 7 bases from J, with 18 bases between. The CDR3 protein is CASSLGEGDWEQYF. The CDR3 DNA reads TGTGCCAGCAGCCTCGGTGAAGGGGATTGGGAGCAGTACTTC.

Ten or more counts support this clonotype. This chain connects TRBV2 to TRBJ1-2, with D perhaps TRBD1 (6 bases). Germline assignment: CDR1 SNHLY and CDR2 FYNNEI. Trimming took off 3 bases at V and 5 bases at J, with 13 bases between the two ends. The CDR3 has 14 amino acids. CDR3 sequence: CASSDLRGAYGYTF. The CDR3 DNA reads TGTGCCAGCAGTGACCTCCGGGGGGCTTATGGCTACACCTTC.

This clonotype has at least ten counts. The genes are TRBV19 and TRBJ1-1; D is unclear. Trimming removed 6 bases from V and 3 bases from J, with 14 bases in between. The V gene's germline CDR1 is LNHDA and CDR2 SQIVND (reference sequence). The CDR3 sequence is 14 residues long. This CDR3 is CASRHSWEYTEAFF. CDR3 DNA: TGTGCCAGTAGGCACTCCTGGGAATACACTGAAGCTTTCTTT.

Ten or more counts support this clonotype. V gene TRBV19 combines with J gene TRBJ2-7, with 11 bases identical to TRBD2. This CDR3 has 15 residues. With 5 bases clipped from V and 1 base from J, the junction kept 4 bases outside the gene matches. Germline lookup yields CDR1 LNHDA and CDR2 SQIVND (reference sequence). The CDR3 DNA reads TGTGCCAGTAGTGACGGGACTAGCGGATCCTACGAGCAGTACTTC. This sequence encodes CASSDGTSGSYEQYF. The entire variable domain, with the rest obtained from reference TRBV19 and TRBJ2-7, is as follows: DGGITQSPKYLFRKEGQNVTLSCEQNLNHDAMYWYRQDPGQGLRLIYYSQIVNDFQKGDIAEGYSVSREKKESFPLTVTSAQKNPTAFYLCASSDGTSGSYEQYFGPGTRLTVT.

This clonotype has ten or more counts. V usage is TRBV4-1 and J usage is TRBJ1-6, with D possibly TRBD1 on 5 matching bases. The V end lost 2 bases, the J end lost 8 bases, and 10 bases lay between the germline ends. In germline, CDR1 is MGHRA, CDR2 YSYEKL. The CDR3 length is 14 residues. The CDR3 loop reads CASSQQGFHSPLHF. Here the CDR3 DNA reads TGCGCCAGCAGCCAACAGGGATTCCATTCACCCCTCCACTTT.

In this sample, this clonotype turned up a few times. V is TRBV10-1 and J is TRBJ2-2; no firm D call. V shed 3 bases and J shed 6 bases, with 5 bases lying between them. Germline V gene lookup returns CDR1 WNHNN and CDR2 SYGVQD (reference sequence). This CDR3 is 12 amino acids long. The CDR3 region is CASSENSGELFF. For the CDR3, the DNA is TGCGCCAGCAGTGAAAACTCCGGGGAGCTGTTTTTT.

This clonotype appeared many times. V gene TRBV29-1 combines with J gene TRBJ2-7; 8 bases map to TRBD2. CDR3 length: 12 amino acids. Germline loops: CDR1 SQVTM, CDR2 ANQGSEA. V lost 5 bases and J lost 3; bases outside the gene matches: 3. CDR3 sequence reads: CSVLAGSYEQYF. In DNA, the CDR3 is TGCAGCGTTTTAGCGGGAAGCTACGAGCAGTACTTC.

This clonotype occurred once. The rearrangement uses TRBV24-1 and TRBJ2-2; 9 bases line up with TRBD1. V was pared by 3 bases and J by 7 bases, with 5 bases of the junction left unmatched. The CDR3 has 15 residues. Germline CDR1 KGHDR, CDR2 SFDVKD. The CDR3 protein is CATSDATGGSGELFF. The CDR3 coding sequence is TGTGCCACCAGTGATGCGACAGGGGGAAGCGGGGAGCTGTTTTTT.

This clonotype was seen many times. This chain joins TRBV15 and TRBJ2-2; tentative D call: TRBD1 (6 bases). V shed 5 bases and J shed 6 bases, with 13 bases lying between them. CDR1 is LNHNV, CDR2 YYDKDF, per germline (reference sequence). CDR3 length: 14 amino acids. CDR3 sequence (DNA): TGTGCCACCAGCGGCCGGACAGAACCCGGGGAGCTGTTTTTT. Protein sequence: CATSGRTEPGELFF.

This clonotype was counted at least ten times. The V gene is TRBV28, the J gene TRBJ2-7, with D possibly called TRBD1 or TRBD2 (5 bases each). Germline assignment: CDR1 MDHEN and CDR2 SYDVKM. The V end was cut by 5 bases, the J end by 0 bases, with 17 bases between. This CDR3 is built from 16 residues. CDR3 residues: CASSLVGVVSSYEQYF. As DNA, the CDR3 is TGTGCCAGCAGTCTCGTGGGGGTGGTGTCCTCCTACGAGCAGTACTTC.

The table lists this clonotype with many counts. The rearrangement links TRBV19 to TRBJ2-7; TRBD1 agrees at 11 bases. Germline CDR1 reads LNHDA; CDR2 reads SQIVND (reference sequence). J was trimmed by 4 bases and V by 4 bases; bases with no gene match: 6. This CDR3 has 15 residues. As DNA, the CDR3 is TGTGCCAGTAGTAAGGGACAGGGGGGATTTTACGAGCAGTACTTC. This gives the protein CASSKGQGGFYEQYF.

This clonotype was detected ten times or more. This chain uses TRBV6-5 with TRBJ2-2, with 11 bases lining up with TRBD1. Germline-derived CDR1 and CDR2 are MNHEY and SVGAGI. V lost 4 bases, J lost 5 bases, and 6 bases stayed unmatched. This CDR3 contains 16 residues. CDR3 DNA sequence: TGTGCCAGCAGTTCCCGGGACAGGGGGGAAACCGGGGAGCTGTTTTTT. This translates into CASSSRDRGETGELFF.

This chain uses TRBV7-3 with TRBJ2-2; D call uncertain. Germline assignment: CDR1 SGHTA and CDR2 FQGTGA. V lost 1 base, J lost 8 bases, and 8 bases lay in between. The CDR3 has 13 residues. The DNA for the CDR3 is TGTGCCAGCAGCTTAAATTCCCGTGGGGAGCTGTTTTTT. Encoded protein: CASSLNSRGELFF.

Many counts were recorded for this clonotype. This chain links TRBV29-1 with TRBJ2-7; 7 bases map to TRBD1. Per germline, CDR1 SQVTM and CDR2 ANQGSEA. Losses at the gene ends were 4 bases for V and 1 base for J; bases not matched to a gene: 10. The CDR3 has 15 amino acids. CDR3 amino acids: CSVVGQGVGSYEQYF. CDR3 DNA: TGCAGCGTTGTTGGTCAGGGGGTAGGGTCCTACGAGCAGTACTTC.

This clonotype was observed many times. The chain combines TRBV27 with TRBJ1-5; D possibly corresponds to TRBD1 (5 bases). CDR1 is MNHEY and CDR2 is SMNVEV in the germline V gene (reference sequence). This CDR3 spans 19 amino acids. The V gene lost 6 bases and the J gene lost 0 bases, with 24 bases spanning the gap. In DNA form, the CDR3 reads TGTGCCAGCAGCCAGGTTAGGTTGGGGGATCCACTTAGCAATCAGCCCCAGCATTTT. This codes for CASSQVRLGDPLSNQPQHF.

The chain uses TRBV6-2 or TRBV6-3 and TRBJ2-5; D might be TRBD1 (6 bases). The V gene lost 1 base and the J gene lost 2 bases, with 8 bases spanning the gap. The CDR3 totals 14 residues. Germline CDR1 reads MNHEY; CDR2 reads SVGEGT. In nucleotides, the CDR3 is TGTGCCAGCAGTTACTTTGGGACACAAGAGACCCAGTACTTC. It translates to CASSYFGTQETQYF.

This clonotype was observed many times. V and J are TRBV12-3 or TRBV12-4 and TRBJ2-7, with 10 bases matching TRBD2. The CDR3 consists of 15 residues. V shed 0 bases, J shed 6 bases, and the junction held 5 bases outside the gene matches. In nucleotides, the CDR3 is TGTGCCAGCAGTTTAGCGCCGGGACTAGCGTCCGAGCAGTACTTC. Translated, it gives CASSLAPGLASEQYF.

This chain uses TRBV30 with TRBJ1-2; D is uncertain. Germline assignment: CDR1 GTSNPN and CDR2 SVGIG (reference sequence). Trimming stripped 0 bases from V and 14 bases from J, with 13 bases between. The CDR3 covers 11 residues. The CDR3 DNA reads TGTGCCTGGAGTGTACCCCTCAAGACTACCTTC. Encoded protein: CAWSVPLKTTF.

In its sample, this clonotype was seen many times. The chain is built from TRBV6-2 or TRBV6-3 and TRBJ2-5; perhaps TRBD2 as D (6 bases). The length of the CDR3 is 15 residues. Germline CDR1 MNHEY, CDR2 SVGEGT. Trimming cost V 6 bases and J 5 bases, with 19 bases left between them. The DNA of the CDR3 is TGTGCCAGCAGACCCAGTGCGGGGTTGTGGGAGACCCAGTACTTC. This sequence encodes CASRPSAGLWETQYF.

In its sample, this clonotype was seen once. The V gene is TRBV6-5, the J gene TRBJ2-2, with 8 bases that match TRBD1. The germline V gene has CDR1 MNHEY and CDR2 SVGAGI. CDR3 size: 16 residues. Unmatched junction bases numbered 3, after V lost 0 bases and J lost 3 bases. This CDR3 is CASSYSTGAYTGELFF. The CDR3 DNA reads TGTGCCAGCAGTTACTCGACAGGGGCGTACACCGGGGAGCTGTTTTTT.

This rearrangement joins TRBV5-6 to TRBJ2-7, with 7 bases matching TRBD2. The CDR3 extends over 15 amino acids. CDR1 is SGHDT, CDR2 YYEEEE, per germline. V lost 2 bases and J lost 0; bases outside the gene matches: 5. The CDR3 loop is CASSFWGGSSYEQYF. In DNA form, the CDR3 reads TGTGCCAGCAGCTTTTGGGGCGGGAGCTCCTACGAGCAGTACTTC.

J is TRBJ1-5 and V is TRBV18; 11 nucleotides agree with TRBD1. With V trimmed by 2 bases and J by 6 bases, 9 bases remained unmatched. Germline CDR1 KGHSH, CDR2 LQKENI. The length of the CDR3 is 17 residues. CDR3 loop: CASSPVPGQGVGQPQHF. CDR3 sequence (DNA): TGTGCCAGCTCACCAGTCCCGGGACAGGGGGTCGGTCAGCCCCAGCATTTT.

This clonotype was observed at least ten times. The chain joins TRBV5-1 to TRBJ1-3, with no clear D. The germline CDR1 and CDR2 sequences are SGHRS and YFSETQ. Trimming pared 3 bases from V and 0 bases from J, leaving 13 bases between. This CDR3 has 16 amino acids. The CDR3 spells CASSYQSVTSGNTIYF. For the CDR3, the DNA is TGCGCCAGCAGCTATCAATCGGTTACCTCTGGAAACACCATATATTTT.

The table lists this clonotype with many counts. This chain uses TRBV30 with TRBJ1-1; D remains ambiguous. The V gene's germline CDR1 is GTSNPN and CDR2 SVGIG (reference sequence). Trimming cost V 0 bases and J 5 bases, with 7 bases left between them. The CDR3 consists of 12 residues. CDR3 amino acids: CAWSVQWTEAFF. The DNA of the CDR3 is TGTGCCTGGAGTGTGCAATGGACTGAAGCTTTCTTT.

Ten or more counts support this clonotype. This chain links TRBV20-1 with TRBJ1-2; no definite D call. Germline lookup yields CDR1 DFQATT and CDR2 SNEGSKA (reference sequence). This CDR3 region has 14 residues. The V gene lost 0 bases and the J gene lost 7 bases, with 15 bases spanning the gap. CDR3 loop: CSARDDRESPGYTF. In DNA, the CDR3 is TGCAGTGCTAGAGACGACCGGGAATCGCCTGGCTACACCTTC.

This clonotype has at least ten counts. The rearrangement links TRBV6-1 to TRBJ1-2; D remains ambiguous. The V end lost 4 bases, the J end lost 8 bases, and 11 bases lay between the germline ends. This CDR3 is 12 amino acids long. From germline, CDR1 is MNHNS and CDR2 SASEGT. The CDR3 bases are TGTGCCAGCAGTGTTTGGGGTGCCGGCTACACCTTC. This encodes CASSVWGAGYTF.